Detailed here is one T cell receptor (beta chain). Its specificity is not known. Via MiXCR, TCRdb re-called the 5' RACE reads, giving one row per CDR3 protein. Counted here are 1,800,000 or so distinct CDR3 sequences, less than 35% occurring once; the ten biggest clones make up 0.27%. The CDR3 totals 16 residues. The germline V gene encodes CDR1 LGHNA and CDR2 YNFKEQ. Trimming cost V 4 bases and J 5 bases; bases outside gene matches: 11. This entry is derived from a study of identical twins. Notes on the study in general: The abundant beta clonotypes from cord blood had fewer insertions, and memory repertoires had none of this.

Input material: cord blood. This rearrangement joins TRBV4-2 to TRBJ1-1; 9 bases agree with TRBD1. The TCR comes from a newborn girl in good health. The CDR3 region is CASSLRGQGRGTEAFF. The CDR3 coding sequence is TGTGCCAGCAGCCTCAGGGGACAGGGCCGAGGAACTGAAGCTTTCTTT.